These 8 T cell receptor beta chains share one sample of origin, sequenced in a study of OX40 agonist ivuxolimab in advanced cancers. Data came from immunoSEQ multiplex PCR; TCRdb stores just in-frame clones and leaves some out. Of around 80,000 clones listed, roughly 82% are singletons. The source was CD4+ or CD8+ T cells sorted from blood, collected in a trial of the OX40 agonist ivuxolimab. The receptors were gathered from an adult with an advanced solid tumor such as melanoma, head and neck, liver or kidney cancer.

This chain connects TRBV6-6 to TRBJ1-1; 7 nucleotides line up with TRBD1. Trimming at V came to 2 bases and at J to 3 bases, leaving 6 bases not matched to a gene. Germline CDR1 reads MNHNY; CDR2 reads SVGAGI (reference sequence). The CDR3 runs 15 residues. CDR3: CASSYAGTAYTEAFF. CDR3 sequence (DNA): TGTGCCAGCAGTTACGCCGGGACAGCCTACACTGAAGCTTTCTTT.

The rearrangement links TRBV5-4 to TRBJ2-3; D possibly corresponds to TRBD1 (5 bases). CDR3 size: 14 residues. V lost 3 bases, J lost 2 bases, and 10 bases lay in between. Looked up from germline, CDR1 is SGHNT and CDR2 is YYREEE (reference sequence). CDR3 in DNA: TGTGCCAGCAGCTCGCAGACAGCCACAGATACGCAGTATTTT. Amino acids: CASSSQTATDTQYF.

CDR3 bases: TGTGCCAGCACTACTACGGACAGGGTGAATACGCAGTATTTT. As protein: CASTTTDRVNTQYF. This rearrangement joins TRBV2 to TRBJ2-3; 8 positions agree with TRBD1. Per the germline V gene, CDR1 is SNHLY and CDR2 is FYNNEI. The CDR3 has 14 residues. Unmatched junction bases numbered 10, after V lost 7 bases and J lost 7 bases. Based on the CDR3 plus reference TRBV2 and TRBJ2-3, the full variable domain is EPEVTQTPSHQVTQMGQEVILRCVPISNHLYFYWYRQILGQKVEFLVSFYNNEISEKSEIFDDQFSVERPDGSNFTLKIRSTKLEDSAMYFCASTTTDRVNTQYFGPGTRLTVL.

The V and J genes are TRBV28 and TRBJ2-1, with D possibly TRBD2 on 7 matching bases. Looked up from germline, CDR1 is MDHEN and CDR2 is SYDVKM. The CDR3 is 16 amino acids. Trimming stripped 9 bases from V and 5 bases from J, with 23 bases between. CDR3 loop: CASSDGGQFRNNEQFF. CDR3 nucleotides: TGTGCCAGTTCAGACGGGGGGCAGTTCAGAAACAATGAGCAGTTCTTC.

The chain employs TRBV2 and TRBJ1-2; 9 nucleotides align to TRBD1. V trimming: 6 bases; J trimming: 3 bases; junction bases outside the gene matches: 5. The CDR3 sequence is 14 residues long. The V gene's germline CDR1 is SNHLY and CDR2 FYNNEI. This CDR3 is CASRYRGLDYGYTF. The CDR3 nucleotides read TGTGCCAGCAGATACAGGGGGCTCGACTATGGCTACACCTTC.

The chain joins TRBV11-2 to TRBJ2-2; the D gene is possibly TRBD2 (6 bases). This CDR3 spans 15 amino acids. Germline CDR1 is SGHAT and CDR2 is FQNNGV. Trimming left V 4 bases short and J 2 bases short, with 11 bases between. In DNA form, the CDR3 reads TGTGCCAGCAGCTCGGGACTGCCTAACACCGGGGAGCTGTTTTTT. Residues: CASSSGLPNTGELFF.

This chain connects TRBV7-9 to TRBJ1-2; tentative D call: TRBD1 (6 bases). Germline V lookup: CDR1 SEHNR, CDR2 FQNEAQ (reference sequence). The CDR3 runs 13 residues. Trimming took off 8 bases at V and 2 bases at J, with 12 bases between the two ends. The CDR3 DNA sequence: TGTGCCAGCGGCAGGGACACCAACTATGGCTACACCTTC. Translating it yields CASGRDTNYGYTF.

This clone came up a few times. The V and J genes are TRBV2 and TRBJ1-1; tentatively, D is TRBD1 (5 bases). The CDR3 consists of 13 residues. Deletions cut 9 bases from V and 1 base from J, with 12 bases between. Per the germline V gene, CDR1 is SNHLY and CDR2 is FYNNEI. This chain's CDR3 is CASLIDRNTEAFF. Written as DNA, the CDR3 is TGTGCCAGTCTTATCGACAGGAACACTGAAGCTTTCTTT. Supplemented by reference TRBV2 and TRBJ1-1, the full variable domain reads EPEVTQTPSHQVTQMGQEVILRCVPISNHLYFYWYRQILGQKVEFLVSFYNNEISEKSEIFDDQFSVERPDGSNFTLKIRSTKLEDSAMYFCASLIDRNTEAFFGQGTRLTVV.